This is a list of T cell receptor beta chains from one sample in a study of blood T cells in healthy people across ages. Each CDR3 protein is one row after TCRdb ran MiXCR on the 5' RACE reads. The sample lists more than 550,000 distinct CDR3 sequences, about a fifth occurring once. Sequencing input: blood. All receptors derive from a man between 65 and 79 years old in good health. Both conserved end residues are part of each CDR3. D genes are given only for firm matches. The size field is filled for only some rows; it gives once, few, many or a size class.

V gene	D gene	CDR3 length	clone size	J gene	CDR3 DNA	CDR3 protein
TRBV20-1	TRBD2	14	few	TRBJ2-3	TGCAGTGCACGGACTAGCGGGGACCCCGATACGCAGTATTTT	CSARTSGDPDTQYF
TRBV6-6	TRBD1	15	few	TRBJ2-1	TGTGCCAGCAGCACTGGGGACAGGGGGAACAATGAGCAGTTCTTC	CASSTGDRGNNEQFF
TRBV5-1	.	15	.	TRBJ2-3	TGCGCCAGCAGCTTGGACACTTCTAGCACAGATACGCAGTATTTT	CASSLDTSSTDTQYF
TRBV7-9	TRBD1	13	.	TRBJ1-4	TGTGCCAGCAGCTCAGCGACAGGGTTAGAACTGTTTTTT	CASSSATGLELFF
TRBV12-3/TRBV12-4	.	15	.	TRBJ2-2	TGTGCCAGCAGTCCCCACAGGGTTAACACCGGGGAGCTGTTTTTT	CASSPHRVNTGELFF
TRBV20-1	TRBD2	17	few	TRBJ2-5	TGCAGTGCTAGAGATTCGGGACTAGCGGGAGATGGTGAGACCCAGTACTTC	CSARDSGLAGDGETQYF
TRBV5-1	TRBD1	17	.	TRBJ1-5	TGCGCCAGCAGCTTGTCTTCCCCCACAGGGGGACGGCAGCCCCAGCATTTT	CASSLSSPTGGRQPQHF
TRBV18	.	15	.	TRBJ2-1	TGTGCCAGCTCACCATCCGAGGGGGGCTACAATGAGCAGTTCTTC	CASSPSEGGYNEQFF
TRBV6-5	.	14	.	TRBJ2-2	TGTGCCAGCAGGCGACAGTTCAACACCGGGGAGCTGTTTTTT	CASRRQFNTGELFF
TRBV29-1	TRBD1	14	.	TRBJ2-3	TGCAGCGTGATCGACAGGGGCTCACGAGATACGCAGTATTTT	CSVIDRGSRDTQYF
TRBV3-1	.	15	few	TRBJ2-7	TGTGCCAGCAGCCAAGGGTGGGCAGGGCGAAGCGAGCAGTACTTC	CASSQGWAGRSEQYF
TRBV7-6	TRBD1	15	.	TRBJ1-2	TGTGCCAGCAGCCTGGGACAGGGGGCTGAGTATGGCTACACCTTC	CASSLGQGAEYGYTF
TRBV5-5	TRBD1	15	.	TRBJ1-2	TGTGCCAGCAGCTCCGGGACAGGGATAGACTATGGCTACACCTTC	CASSSGTGIDYGYTF
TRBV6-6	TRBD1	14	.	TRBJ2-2	TGTGCCAGCAGCCTCGACAGGGACACCCGGGAGCTGTTTTTT	CASSLDRDTRELFF
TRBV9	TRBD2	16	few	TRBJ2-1	TGTGCCAGCAGCGTAGGCACTAGCGGGTACTACAATGAGCAGTTCTTC	CASSVGTSGYYNEQFF
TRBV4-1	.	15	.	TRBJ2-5	TGCGCCAGCAGCCACCTGGACTTTTCCCAAGAGACCCAGTACTTC	CASSHLDFSQETQYF
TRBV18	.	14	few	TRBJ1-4	TGTGCCAGCTCACTAAGGGCAACTAATGAAAAACTGTTTTTT	CASSLRATNEKLFF
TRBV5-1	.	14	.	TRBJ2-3	TGCGCCAGCAGCTTGGTTACAGCCACAGATACGCAGTATTTT	CASSLVTATDTQYF
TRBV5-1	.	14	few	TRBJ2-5	TGCGCCAGCAGCTTCGCTGTAACCGAAGAGACCCAGTACTTC	CASSFAVTEETQYF
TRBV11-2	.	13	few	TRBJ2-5	TGTGCCAGCAGCATACAGGGAGCGGAGACCCAGTACTTC	CASSIQGAETQYF
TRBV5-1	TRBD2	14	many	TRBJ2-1	TGCGCCAGCAAAGAGACTAGCGACTACAATGAGCAGTTCTTC	CASKETSDYNEQFF
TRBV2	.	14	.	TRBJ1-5	TGTGCCAGCGAAGGGGATTATAGCAATCAGCCCCAGCATTTT	CASEGDYSNQPQHF
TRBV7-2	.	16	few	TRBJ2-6	TGTGCCAGCAGCACCGACAGGACTGCTGGGGCCAACGTCCTGACTTTC	CASSTDRTAGANVLTF
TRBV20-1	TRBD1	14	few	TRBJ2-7	TGCAGTGCTAGAGATTTTAGGGGGCAGAACGAGCAGTACTTC	CSARDFRGQNEQYF
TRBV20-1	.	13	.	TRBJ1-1	TGCAGTGCTAGTGGGCCCTTAGGAATCCAAGCTTTCTTT	CSASGPLGIQAFF
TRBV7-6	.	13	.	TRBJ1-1	TGTGCCAGCAGCTTTGGGGTGGGGACTGAAGCTTTCTTT	CASSFGVGTEAFF
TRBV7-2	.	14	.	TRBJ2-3	TGTGCCAGCAGCTTTTCAGGGGTTCAAGATACGCAGTATTTT	CASSFSGVQDTQYF
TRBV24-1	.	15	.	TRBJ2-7	TGTGCCACCAGTGTCGGGGGGACAGGTTCCTACGAGCAGTACTTC	CATSVGGTGSYEQYF
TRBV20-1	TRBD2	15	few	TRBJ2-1	TGCAGTGCTAGAGCTGGGCTAGCGGGAGCCTATGAGCAGTTCTTC	CSARAGLAGAYEQFF
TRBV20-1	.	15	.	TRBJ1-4	TGCAGTGCTAGAAAGGGGGGGGGAGCTAATGAAAAACTGTTTTTT	CSARKGGGANEKLFF
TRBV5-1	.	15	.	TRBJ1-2	TGCGCCAGCAGCCTTGGGACGGACCAAAACTATGGCTACACCTTC	CASSLGTDQNYGYTF
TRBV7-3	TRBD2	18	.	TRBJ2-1	TGTGCCAGCAGCTTAACGTTCGTGGGACTAGCGGGCCCTAATGAGCAGTTCTTC	CASSLTFVGLAGPNEQFF
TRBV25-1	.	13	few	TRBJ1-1	TGTGCCAGCAGGAGGGACGCATACACTGAAGCTTTCTTT	CASRRDAYTEAFF
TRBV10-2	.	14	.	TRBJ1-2	TGCGCCAGCAGTGAGTCGCTCAGGGGAGGCGGCTACACCTTC	CASSESLRGGGYTF
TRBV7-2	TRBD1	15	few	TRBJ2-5	TGTGCCAGCAGTCCCGGGACAGGGGGCGCGGAGACCCAGTACTTC	CASSPGTGGAETQYF
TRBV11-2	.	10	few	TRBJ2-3	TGTGCCAGCAGCTTAGTAGTGGTGTATTTT	CASSLVVVYF
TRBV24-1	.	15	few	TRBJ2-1	TGTGCCACCAGTGATTTCGGGACGCATAACAATGAGCAGTTCTTC	CATSDFGTHNNEQFF
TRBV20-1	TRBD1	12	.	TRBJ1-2	TGCAGTGCCCCGACAGGGTTAGGTGGCTACACCTTC	CSAPTGLGGYTF
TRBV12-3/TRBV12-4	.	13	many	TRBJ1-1	TGTGCCAGCTCACCTTCTTTGAACACTGAAGCTTTCTTT	CASSPSLNTEAFF
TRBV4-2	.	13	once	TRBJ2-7	TGTGCCAGCAGCCAAAGGGCGCCCTACGAGCAGTACTTC	CASSQRAPYEQYF
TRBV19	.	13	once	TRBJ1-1	TGTGCCAGTAGTATAGACACGAACACTGAAGCTTTCTTT	CASSIDTNTEAFF
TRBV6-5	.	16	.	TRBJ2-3	TGTGCCAGCAGTTACTCGGCAGGGGCTAGCACAGATACGCAGTATTTT	CASSYSAGASTDTQYF
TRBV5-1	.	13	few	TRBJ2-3	TGCGCCAGCAGTAGGGATGCGGCAGATACGCAGTATTTT	CASSRDAADTQYF
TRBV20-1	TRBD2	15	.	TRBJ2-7	TGCAGTGCTAGTCCGGCTAGCGGGGGGGCTTACGAGCAGTACTTC	CSASPASGGAYEQYF
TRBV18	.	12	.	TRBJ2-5	TGTGCCAGCTCACCCGGAGACGGGACCCAGTACTTC	CASSPGDGTQYF
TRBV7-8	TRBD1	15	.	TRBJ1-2	TGTGCCAGCAGCTTAGCGTCAGGGGGCAGGGGTGGCTACACCTTC	CASSLASGGRGGYTF
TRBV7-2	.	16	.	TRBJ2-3	TGTGCCAGCAGCCAACTTACCGGGGGCATAACAGATACGCAGTATTTT	CASSQLTGGITDTQYF
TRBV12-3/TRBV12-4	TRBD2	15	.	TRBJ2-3	TGTGCCAGCAGTTTACAAGGACTAGCGACCCGAACGCAGTATTTT	CASSLQGLATRTQYF
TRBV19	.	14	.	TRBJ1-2	TGTGCCAGTAGTAATATACAGGGTCGGGATGGCTACACCTTC	CASSNIQGRDGYTF
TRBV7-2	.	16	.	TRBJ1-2	TGTGCCAGCAGCTTAGCTTCGGGCAGGGGACGTGAAGGCTACACCTTC	CASSLASGRGREGYTF
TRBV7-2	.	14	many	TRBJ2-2	TGTGCCAGCAGCCGGGGCCCGAACACCGGGGAGCTGTTTTTT	CASSRGPNTGELFF
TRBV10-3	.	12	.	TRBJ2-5	TGTGCCATCAGTGAAGGTAGCGAGACCCAGTACTTC	CAISEGSETQYF
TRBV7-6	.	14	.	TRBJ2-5	TGTGCCAGCAGCTTAGTGGTAGTGGGGGAGACCCAGTACTTC	CASSLVVVGETQYF
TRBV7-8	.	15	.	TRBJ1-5	TGTGCCAGCAGCTTAGAACCTTATAGCAATCAGCCCCAGCATTTT	CASSLEPYSNQPQHF